Each of the 29 T cell receptor beta chains below was sequenced from the same sample in a study of T cell repertoires in cytomegalovirus infection. TCRdb reanalysed the reads using MiXCR and keeps one entry per CDR3 protein. The table lists around 530,000 distinct CDR3 sequences, around 27% of them singletons. The sample was PBMCs. The receptors were gathered from a human donor in good health (CMV status not recorded). Some clones in this sample may be carry-over from other donors' samples.

This clonotype was detected a few times. J is TRBJ2-2 and V is TRBV12-3 or TRBV12-4; the D is unclear. This CDR3 has 15 residues. The V gene lost 4 bases and the J gene lost 7 bases, with 16 bases spanning the gap. CDR3 sequence (DNA): TGTGCCAGCAGTTCGCCAATCTTCCTACACGGGGAGCTGTTTTTT. Protein sequence: CASSSPIFLHGELFF.

A few counts support this clonotype. The CDR3 loop is CATTRDRDQPQHF. CDR3 nucleotides: TGTGCCACAACCCGGGACAGGGATCAGCCCCAGCATTTT. The chain combines TRBV15 with TRBJ1-5, with TRBD1 identical over 9 bases. With 9 bases clipped from V and 5 bases from J, the junction kept 5 bases outside the gene matches. Germline assignment: CDR1 LNHNV and CDR2 YYDKDF (reference sequence). The length of the CDR3 is 13 residues. The full variable domain, completed using reference TRBV15 and TRBJ1-5, is DAMVIQNPRYQVTQFGKPVTLSCSQTLNHNVMYWYQQKSSQAPKLLFHYYDKDFNNEADTPDNFQSRRPNTSFCFLDIRSPGLGDTAMYLCATTRDRDQPQHFGDGTRLSIL.

Many counts were recorded for this clonotype. This chain connects TRBV7-2 to TRBJ2-6; possible D gene TRBD2, 6 bases. The ends were cut back, 0 bases at V and 0 bases at J, with 15 bases in the middle. The CDR3 is made up of 19 amino acids. Germline V gene data show CDR1 as SGHTA and CDR2 as FQGNSA. DNA of the CDR3: TGTGCCAGCAGCTTAGCGCACCCGGGAGCCTACTCTGGGGCCAACGTCCTGACTTTC. The encoded protein is CASSLAHPGAYSGANVLTF.

This clonotype was found many times. The genes are TRBV7-2 and TRBJ2-4, with no clear D. Germline CDR1 SGHTA, CDR2 FQGNSA. Trimming pared 5 bases from V and 1 base from J, leaving 12 bases between. The CDR3 is made up of 15 amino acids. In DNA form, the CDR3 reads TGTGCCAGCAGCCAACCCATGATTGCCAAAAACATTCAGTACTTC. It is translated as CASSQPMIAKNIQYF.

The gene calls are TRBV5-4 and TRBJ1-1; TRBD1 might be the D (5 bases). CDR3 length equals 15 residues. CDR1 and CDR2 from the germline V gene are SGHNT and YYREEE (reference sequence). Trimming left V 4 bases short and J 1 base short, with 14 bases between. The CDR3 is CASSRDPLGNTEAFF. The CDR3 DNA sequence: TGTGCCAGCAGCCGGGACCCCTTGGGGAACACTGAAGCTTTCTTT.

This clonotype came up a few times. The chain links TRBV11-3 to TRBJ2-3; 9 bases match TRBD2. Germline CDR1 is SGHNT and CDR2 is YENEEA. The CDR3 is 16 amino acids. Germline trimming cut 5 bases from V and 0 bases from J; bases unmatched to any gene: 6. The chain's CDR3 is CASSQGLAISTDTQYF. The DNA of the CDR3 is TGTGCCAGCAGCCAAGGACTAGCGATCAGCACAGATACGCAGTATTTT.

The chain couples TRBV29-1 to TRBJ2-1; D unclear. V gave up 7 bases and J gave up 7 bases, with 8 bases separating them. The germline V gene has CDR1 SQVTM and CDR2 ANQGSEA. CDR3 length equals 10 residues. This CDR3 reads CSAGPNEQFF. The CDR3 DNA sequence: TGCAGCGCTGGGCCGAATGAGCAGTTCTTC.

Ten or more counts support this clonotype. This chain joins TRBV7-9 and TRBJ2-2; D is uncertain. This CDR3 region has 16 residues. Germline V CDR1 and CDR2: SEHNR, FQNEAQ (reference sequence). Trimming took 5 bases from V and 2 from J, leaving 15 bases between them. The CDR3 here is CASSPWRGRNTGELFF. In DNA, the CDR3 is TGTGCCAGCAGCCCTTGGCGCGGCAGAAACACCGGGGAGCTGTTTTTT.

In this sample, this clonotype turned up many times. This chain uses TRBV7-2 with TRBJ1-5; D may be TRBD1 (5 bases). This CDR3 region has 16 residues. Germline CDR1 and CDR2: SGHTA and FQGNSA. Trimming took 5 bases from V and 0 from J, leaving 14 bases between them. Here the CDR3 reads CASSTGTAYSNQPQHF. The CDR3 region has the DNA TGTGCCAGCAGCACCGGGACCGCTTATAGCAATCAGCCCCAGCATTTT.

The chain couples TRBV5-1 to TRBJ2-2; 9 nucleotides match TRBD1. CDR1 is SGHRS, CDR2 YFSETQ, per germline. The trim removed 1 base at V and 5 bases at J, leaving 6 bases unmatched. The CDR3 is 16 amino acids. Here the CDR3 DNA reads TGCGCCAGCAGCTTGATCTGGGACAGGGTTACCGGGGAGCTGTTTTTT. Residues: CASSLIWDRVTGELFF.

V gene TRBV24-1 combines with J gene TRBJ1-2, with TRBD1 matching over 7 bases. Losses at the gene ends were 5 bases for V and 8 bases for J; bases not matched to a gene: 13. The CDR3 is made up of 15 amino acids. The germline V gene encodes CDR1 KGHDR and CDR2 SFDVKD. As DNA, the CDR3 is TGTGCCACCAGTGGCCTAAATACAGGGGTAAGCGGCTACACCTTC. As protein: CATSGLNTGVSGYTF.

This clonotype has only a few counts. The chain employs TRBV19 and TRBJ2-1, with no clear D. Germline lookup yields CDR1 LNHDA and CDR2 SQIVND (reference sequence). This CDR3 comprises 15 residues. The V gene lost 0 bases and the J gene lost 2 bases, with 8 bases spanning the gap. The DNA for the CDR3 is TGTGCCAGTAGTATAGAACGGGTAACCTACAATGAGCAGTTCTTC. The encoded protein is CASSIERVTYNEQFF.

This clonotype was observed a few times. V and J are TRBV20-1 and TRBJ2-1, with D possibly TRBD2 on 5 matching bases. With 1 base removed from V and 12 bases from J, the gap between germline ends came to 16 bases. The CDR3 consists of 13 residues. Per germline, CDR1 DFQATT and CDR2 SNEGSKA (reference sequence). The CDR3 DNA sequence: TGCAGTGCTAGAGCTCCGGGGAGACTGGCGCAGTTCTTC. It encodes CSARAPGRLAQFF.

This clonotype was seen more than once but under ten times. The rearrangement joins TRBV19 to TRBJ1-5, with 8 bases that match TRBD1. Per germline, CDR1 LNHDA and CDR2 SQIVND (reference sequence). The CDR3 totals 15 residues. Trimming at V came to 3 bases and at J to 6 bases, leaving 7 bases not matched to a gene. CDR3 in amino acids: CASSIFSTGVQPQHF. The CDR3 DNA reads TGTGCCAGTAGTATTTTCTCGACAGGGGTTCAGCCCCAGCATTTT.

This clonotype has a handful of counts. The CDR3 DNA reads TGTGCCAGCAGAGAGGGGTTATCGGTCAATGAGCAGTTCTTC. It yields the protein CASREGLSVNEQFF. V and J are TRBV6-1 and TRBJ2-1; D possibly uses TRBD1 or TRBD2 (5 bases each). The CDR3 consists of 14 residues. Germline loops: CDR1 MNHNS, CDR2 SASEGT. V shed 6 bases and J shed 6 bases, with 15 bases lying between them.

The rearrangement uses TRBV18 and TRBJ2-1; either TRBD1 or TRBD2 may fit D (5 bases each). Trimming left V 3 bases short and J 2 bases short, with 14 bases between. Germline lookup yields CDR1 KGHSH and CDR2 LQKENI. The CDR3 length is 16 residues. The DNA of the CDR3 is TGTGCCAGCTCACCGTCTCTGGGGGATACCTACAATGAGCAGTTCTTC. This translates into CASSPSLGDTYNEQFF. The variable domain in full, with the rest retrieved from reference TRBV18 and TRBJ2-1, is NAGVMQNPRHLVRRRGQEARLRCSPMKGHSHVYWYRQLPEEGLKFMVYLQKENIIDESGMPKERFSAEFPKEGPSILRIQQVVRGDSAAYFCASSPSLGDTYNEQFFGPGTRLTVL.

The table lists this clonotype with a few counts. The chain is built from TRBV7-9 and TRBJ2-1; the D is unclear. V lost 3 bases and J lost 0, with 6 bases in between. The CDR3 has 14 amino acids. CDR1 is SEHNR, CDR2 FQNEAQ, per germline (reference sequence). The DNA of the CDR3 is TGTGCCAGCAGCTTCTCCCACTCCTACAATGAGCAGTTCTTC. It translates to CASSFSHSYNEQFF.

The chain recombines TRBV4-1 with TRBJ2-2; TRBD2 is a possible D gene (5 bases). The germline V gene has CDR1 MGHRA and CDR2 YSYEKL. With 0 bases removed from V and 4 bases from J, the gap between germline ends came to 6 bases. The CDR3 consists of 14 residues. The CDR3 is CASSQDAGTGELFF. CDR3 nucleotides: TGCGCCAGCAGCCAAGATGCGGGCACCGGGGAGCTGTTTTTT.

The V gene is TRBV20-1, the J gene TRBJ2-5; the D is unclear. The CDR3 is made up of 11 amino acids. Germline values: CDR1 DFQATT, CDR2 SNEGSKA (reference sequence). V lost 6 bases, J lost 1 base, and 6 bases lay in between. The CDR3 DNA is TGCAGTGCAGGCCCCCAAGAGACCCAGTACTTC. Protein: CSAGPQETQYF.

The chain joins TRBV20-1 to TRBJ1-1; D is possibly TRBD1 (6 bases). This CDR3 has 13 amino acids. V lost 1 base to trimming and J lost 10 bases, with 16 bases between them. Germline-derived CDR1 and CDR2 are DFQATT and SNEGSKA (reference sequence). CDR3 nucleotide sequence: TGCAGTGCTAGAGCTCCAAACAGGGTCGGAGCTTTCTTT. Translated, it gives CSARAPNRVGAFF.

Many counts were recorded for this clonotype. This chain connects TRBV7-6 to TRBJ1-2; 7 bases agree with TRBD1. Germline CDR1 SGHVS, CDR2 FNYEAQ. The V gene end was trimmed by 5 bases and the J gene end by 0 bases; junction bases not matched to a gene: 12. The CDR3 runs 17 residues. The chain's CDR3 is CASSTTDREPPNYGYTF. CDR3 DNA: TGTGCCAGCAGCACCACTGACAGGGAGCCTCCTAACTATGGCTACACCTTC.

This clonotype was observed at least ten times. This chain connects TRBV28 to TRBJ2-7, with D maybe TRBD1 (5 bases). V was pared by 6 bases and J by 6 bases, with 18 bases between. CDR1 is MDHEN, CDR2 SYDVKM, per germline. This CDR3 is built from 14 residues. The CDR3 protein is CASSTQGYDGEQYF. The CDR3 nucleotides read TGTGCCAGCAGCACTCAGGGTTACGACGGCGAGCAGTACTTC. Full variable domain (outside the CDR3, taken from reference TRBV28 and TRBJ2-7): DVKVTQSSRYLVKRTGEKVFLECVQDMDHENMFWYRQDPGLGLRLIYFSYDVKMKEKGDIPEGYSVSREKKERFSLILESASTNQTSMYLCASSTQGYDGEQYFGPGTRLTVT.

Only one count was recorded for this clonotype. The CDR3, as DNA: TGCAGTGCTAGTGTTCGCCCGGGGGGCTACGAGCAGTACTTC. This translates into CSASVRPGGYEQYF. J is TRBJ2-7 and V is TRBV20-1, with TRBD2 matching over 7 bases. Germline CDR1 is DFQATT and CDR2 is SNEGSKA (reference sequence). This CDR3 contains 14 residues. V shed 3 bases, J shed 3 bases, and the junction held 8 bases outside the gene matches.

This clonotype was seen more than once but under ten times. V and J are TRBV7-9 and TRBJ2-4; 8 bases align to TRBD1. Germline loops: CDR1 SEHNR, CDR2 FQNEAQ (reference sequence). CDR3 length: 17 amino acids. Losses at the gene ends were 5 bases for V and 0 bases for J; bases not matched to a gene: 9. The CDR3 spells CASSPKTGGVAKNIQYF. In nucleotides, the CDR3 is TGTGCCAGCAGCCCAAAAACAGGGGGTGTAGCCAAAAACATTCAGTACTTC.

The chain couples TRBV28 to TRBJ1-5, with D possibly matching TRBD1 (5 bases). Per germline, CDR1 MDHEN and CDR2 SYDVKM. The CDR3 extends over 14 amino acids. V dropped 6 bases and J dropped 0 bases, with 9 bases sitting between them. The CDR3 loop is CASRGPDSNQPQHF. For the CDR3, the DNA is TGTGCCAGCAGGGGACCGGATAGCAATCAGCCCCAGCATTTT.

Only a few counts were recorded for this clonotype. The chain is built from TRBV12-3 or TRBV12-4 and TRBJ1-3, with D perhaps TRBD1 (6 bases). Between the trimmed V and J ends, which lost 8 bases and 0 bases, there was a span of 14 bases. This CDR3 is built from 15 residues. This CDR3 reads CASVMGGFSGNTIYF. In DNA, the CDR3 is TGTGCCAGCGTGATGGGGGGCTTCTCTGGAAACACCATATATTTT.

The chain carries TRBV5-6 and TRBJ1-1, with D maybe TRBD1 (5 bases). This CDR3 is built from 15 residues. The germline V gene has CDR1 SGHDT and CDR2 YYEEEE. The germline V and J ends were trimmed by 2 bases and 5 bases, with 16 bases remaining between them. CDR3 region: CASSFPGGDGTEAFF. The CDR3 region has the DNA TGTGCCAGCAGCTTCCCGGGGGGTGATGGGACTGAAGCTTTCTTT. Filled out from reference TRBV5-6 and TRBJ1-1, the complete variable domain reads DAGVTQSPTHLIKTRGQQVTLRCSPKSGHDTVSWYQQALGQGPQFIFQYYEEEERQRGNFPDRFSGHQFPNYSSELNVNALLLGDSALYLCASSFPGGDGTEAFFGQGTRLTVV.

This clonotype has just a few counts. V is TRBV5-1 and J is TRBJ2-1; 7 bases align to TRBD2. The CDR3 extends over 15 amino acids. Trimming took 2 bases from V and 8 from J; bases not matched to a gene: 10. The V gene's germline CDR1 is SGHRS and CDR2 YFSETQ. CDR3 in DNA: TGCGCCAGCAGCTTCCGTGGCGGGAGTTTCTATGAGCAGTTCTTC. Protein product: CASSFRGGSFYEQFF.

This clonotype was counted between two and nine times. The chain carries TRBV20-1 and TRBJ1-4, with a possible D match to TRBD1 (5 bases). V shed 6 bases and J shed 3 bases, with 17 bases lying between them. The germline V gene encodes CDR1 DFQATT and CDR2 SNEGSKA (reference sequence). The CDR3 length is 15 residues. CDR3 amino acids: CSARHRSHANEKLFF. For the CDR3, the DNA is TGCAGTGCCAGACACAGGAGTCACGCTAATGAAAAACTGTTTTTT.